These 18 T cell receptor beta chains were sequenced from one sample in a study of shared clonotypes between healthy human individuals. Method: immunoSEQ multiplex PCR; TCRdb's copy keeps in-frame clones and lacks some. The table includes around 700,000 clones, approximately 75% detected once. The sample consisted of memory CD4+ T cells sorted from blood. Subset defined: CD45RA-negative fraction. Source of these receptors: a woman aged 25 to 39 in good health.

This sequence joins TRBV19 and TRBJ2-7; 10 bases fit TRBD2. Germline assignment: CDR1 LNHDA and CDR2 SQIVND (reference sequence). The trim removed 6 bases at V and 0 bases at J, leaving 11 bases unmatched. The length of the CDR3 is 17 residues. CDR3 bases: TGTGCCAGTAGCGGGTTGGGACTAGCGAAAAGCTCCTACGAGCAGTACTTC. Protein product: CASSGLGLAKSSYEQYF.

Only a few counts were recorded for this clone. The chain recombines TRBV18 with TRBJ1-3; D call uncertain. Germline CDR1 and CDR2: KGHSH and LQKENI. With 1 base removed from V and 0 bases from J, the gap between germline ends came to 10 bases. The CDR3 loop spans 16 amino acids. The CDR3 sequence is CASSPRADHSGNTIYF. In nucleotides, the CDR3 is TGTGCCAGCTCACCACGGGCGGACCACTCTGGAAACACCATATATTTT.

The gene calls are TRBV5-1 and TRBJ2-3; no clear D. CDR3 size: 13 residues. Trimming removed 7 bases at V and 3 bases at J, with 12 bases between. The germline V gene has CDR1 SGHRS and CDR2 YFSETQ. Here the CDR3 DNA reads TGCGCCAGCGCGAAGGCAGCGACAGATACGCAGTATTTT. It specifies CASAKAATDTQYF.

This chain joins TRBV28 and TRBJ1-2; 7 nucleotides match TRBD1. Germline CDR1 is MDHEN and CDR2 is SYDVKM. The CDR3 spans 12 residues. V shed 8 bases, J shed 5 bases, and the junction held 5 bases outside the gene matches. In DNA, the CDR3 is TGTGCCAGCCACAACAGGGGTTATGGCTACACCTTC. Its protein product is CASHNRGYGYTF.

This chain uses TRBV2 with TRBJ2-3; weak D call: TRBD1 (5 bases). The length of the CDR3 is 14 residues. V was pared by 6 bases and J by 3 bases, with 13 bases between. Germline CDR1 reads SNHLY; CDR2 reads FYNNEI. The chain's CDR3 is CASSRTKMTDTQYF. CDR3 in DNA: TGTGCCAGCAGCAGGACAAAAATGACAGATACGCAGTATTTT.

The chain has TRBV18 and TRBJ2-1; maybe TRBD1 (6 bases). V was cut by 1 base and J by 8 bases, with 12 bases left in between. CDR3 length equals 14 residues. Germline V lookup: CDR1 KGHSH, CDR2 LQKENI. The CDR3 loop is CASSPLGQNDEQFF. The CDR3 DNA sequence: TGTGCCAGCTCACCACTGGGACAAAACGATGAGCAGTTCTTC.

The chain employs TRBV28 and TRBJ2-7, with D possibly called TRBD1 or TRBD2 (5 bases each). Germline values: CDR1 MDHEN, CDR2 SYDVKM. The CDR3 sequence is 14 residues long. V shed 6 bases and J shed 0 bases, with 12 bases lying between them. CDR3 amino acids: CASRGRLISYEQYF. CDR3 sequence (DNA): TGTGCCAGCAGGGGGCGACTAATCTCCTACGAGCAGTACTTC.

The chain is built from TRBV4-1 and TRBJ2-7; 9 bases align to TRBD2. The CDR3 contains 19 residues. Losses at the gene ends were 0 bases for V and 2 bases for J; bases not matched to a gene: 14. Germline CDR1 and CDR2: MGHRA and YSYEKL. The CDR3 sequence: CASSQDALSGTSRTYEQYF. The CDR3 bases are TGCGCCAGCAGCCAAGATGCTTTGAGCGGGACTAGCAGAACCTACGAGCAGTACTTC.

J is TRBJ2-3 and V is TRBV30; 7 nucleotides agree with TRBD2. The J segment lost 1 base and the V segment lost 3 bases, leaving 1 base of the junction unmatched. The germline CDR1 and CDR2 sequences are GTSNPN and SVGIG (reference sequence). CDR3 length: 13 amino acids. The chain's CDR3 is CAWRGGGTDTQYF. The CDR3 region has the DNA TGTGCCTGGAGGGGAGGGGGCACAGATACGCAGTATTTT.

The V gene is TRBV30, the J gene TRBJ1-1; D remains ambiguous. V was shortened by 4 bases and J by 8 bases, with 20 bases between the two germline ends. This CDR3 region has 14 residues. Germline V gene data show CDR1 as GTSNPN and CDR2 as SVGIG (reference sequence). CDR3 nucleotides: TGTGCCTGGATATGGCGCGGCCGTGAGACAGAAGCTTTCTTT. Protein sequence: CAWIWRGRETEAFF.

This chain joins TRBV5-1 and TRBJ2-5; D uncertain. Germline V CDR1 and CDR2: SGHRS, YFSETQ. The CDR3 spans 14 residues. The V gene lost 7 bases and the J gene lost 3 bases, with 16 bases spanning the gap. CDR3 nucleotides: TGCGCCAGCGGACCCAGACTTGGAAAAGAGACCCAGTACTTC. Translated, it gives CASGPRLGKETQYF.

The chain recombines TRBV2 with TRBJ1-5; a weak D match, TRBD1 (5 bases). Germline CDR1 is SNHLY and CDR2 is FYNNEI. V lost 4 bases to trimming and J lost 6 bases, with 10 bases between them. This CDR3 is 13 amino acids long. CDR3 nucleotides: TGTGCCAGCAGTGGAGGGGAGGGTCAGCCCCAGCATTTT. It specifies CASSGGEGQPQHF.

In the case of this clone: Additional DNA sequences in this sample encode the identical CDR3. CDR3 coding DNA: TGTGCCAGCAGTTTCAGGGATAATGAGCAGTTCTTC. This translates into CASSFRDNEQFF. This sequence joins TRBV27 and TRBJ2-1; possible D gene TRBD1, 5 bases. The CDR3 loop spans 12 amino acids. V lost 3 bases to trimming and J lost 7 bases, with 7 bases between them. Germline loops: CDR1 MNHEY, CDR2 SMNVEV (reference sequence).

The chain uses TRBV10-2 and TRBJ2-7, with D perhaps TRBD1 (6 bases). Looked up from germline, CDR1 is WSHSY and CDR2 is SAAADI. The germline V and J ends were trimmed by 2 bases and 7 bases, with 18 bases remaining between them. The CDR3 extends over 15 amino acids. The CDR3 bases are TGCGCCAGCAGTGAGGTTGGGCAGGGGTTCGGGGAGCAGTACTTC. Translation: CASSEVGQGFGEQYF.

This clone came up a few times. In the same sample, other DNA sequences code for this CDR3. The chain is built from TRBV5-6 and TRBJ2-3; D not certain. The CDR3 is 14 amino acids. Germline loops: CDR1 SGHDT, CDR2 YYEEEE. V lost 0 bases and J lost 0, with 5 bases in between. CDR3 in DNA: TGTGCCAGCAGCTTGGGGCGCAGCACAGATACGCAGTATTTT. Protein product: CASSLGRSTDTQYF.

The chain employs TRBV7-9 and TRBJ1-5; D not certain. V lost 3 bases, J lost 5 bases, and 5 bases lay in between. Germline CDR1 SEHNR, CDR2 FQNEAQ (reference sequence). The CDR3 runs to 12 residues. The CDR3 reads CASSFRDQPQHF. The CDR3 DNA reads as TGTGCCAGCAGCTTTCGAGATCAGCCCCAGCATTTT.

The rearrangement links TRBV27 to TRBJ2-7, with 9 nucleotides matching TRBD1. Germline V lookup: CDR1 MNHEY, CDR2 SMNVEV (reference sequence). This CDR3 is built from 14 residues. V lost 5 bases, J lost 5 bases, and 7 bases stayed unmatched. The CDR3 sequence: CASSPLDRGDEQYF. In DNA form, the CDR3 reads TGTGCCAGCAGTCCCTTGGACAGGGGCGACGAGCAGTACTTC.

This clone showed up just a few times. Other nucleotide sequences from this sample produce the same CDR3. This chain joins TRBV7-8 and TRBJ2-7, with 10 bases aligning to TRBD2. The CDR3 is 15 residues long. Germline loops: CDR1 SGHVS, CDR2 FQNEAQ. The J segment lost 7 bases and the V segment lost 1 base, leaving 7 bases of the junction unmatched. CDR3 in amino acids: CASSLVALAGVEQYF. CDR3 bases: TGTGCCAGCAGCTTAGTAGCCCTAGCGGGAGTGGAGCAGTACTTC.